This T cell receptor (beta chain) is drawn from a study of monozygotic twins with inflammatory bowel disease. Findings and caveats of the study: Telling different T cell subtypes apart from each other was not possible. Immunosuppressive treatments were not uniform, and this may have added variability to patient repertoires. Any single strong signal or clonotype tied to IBD lacked support.

Using the 5' RACE reads, TCRdb records one entry per CDR3 protein without DNA. Here the sample table reports about 330,000 distinct CDR3 sequences. Regarding this clonotype: The antigen is not known.

The origin of this receptor is a human donor with ulcerative colitis or Crohn's disease, or a healthy co-twin of an affected twin (not recorded which). The sample consisted of blood.

The CDR3 here is CASSFRAGENQPQHF. The chain links TRBV12-3 or TRBV12-4 to TRBJ1-5; checking the TCRdb D call of TRBD1 is not possible without DNA. This CDR3 region has 15 residues.